This TCR beta chain is from a study of blood T cell repertoires in COVID-19. The assay was immunoSEQ multiplex PCR, and TCRdb's table has in-frame clones only and misses some. The table has roughly 80,000 clones, about nine tenths seen once. V gave up 4 bases and J gave up 4 bases; unmatched junction bases: 7. The germline CDR1 and CDR2 sequences are SGDLS and YYNGEE. CDR3 length: 16 amino acids. The specimen was peripheral blood. This TCR was sampled from a man aged 50-59 years with COVID-19, enrolled during active disease. V usage is TRBV9 and J usage is TRBJ2-1; TRBD2 matches 11 bases. The CDR3 DNA sequence: TGTGCCAGCAGCAGTCCGGGACTAGCGGATTACAATGAGCAGTTCTTC. This encodes CASSSPGLADYNEQFF.